A single sample is the source of the 13 T cell receptor beta chains below, sequenced in a study of T cell changes during pregnancy in multiple sclerosis. Clones were read by immunoSEQ multiplex PCR, and TCRdb kept only the in-frame ones, dropping some. In the table there are 40,000 to 50,000 clones, 80% to 95% of which are singletons. The sample here was CD8+ T cells from peripheral blood mononuclear cells, taken in the first trimester of pregnancy. The source is a female donor with multiple sclerosis, enrolled in a pregnancy study.

The chain has TRBV27 and TRBJ1-2; D is perhaps TRBD1 (5 bases). This CDR3 region has 14 residues. Germline V CDR1 and CDR2: MNHEY, SMNVEV (reference sequence). Trimming took 2 bases from V and 6 from J, leaving 13 bases between them. CDR3 coding DNA: TGTGCCAGCAGTTTAAAGGGGCCAGGGAATGGCTACACCTTC. Its protein is CASSLKGPGNGYTF.

The chain couples TRBV19 to TRBJ2-1, with unresolved D. This CDR3 region has 13 residues. V was cut by 5 bases and J by 5 bases, with 10 bases left in between. The germline V gene encodes CDR1 LNHDA and CDR2 SQIVND (reference sequence). The chain's CDR3 is CASSPSVDNEQFF. The DNA for the CDR3 is TGTGCCAGTAGTCCCAGTGTTGACAATGAGCAGTTCTTC.

The chain has TRBV7-9 and TRBJ2-1; 9 positions match TRBD1. Trimming removed 5 bases from V and 0 bases from J; junction bases left unmatched: 5. In germline, CDR1 is SEHNR, CDR2 FQNEAQ (reference sequence). This CDR3 region has 16 residues. In nucleotides, the CDR3 is TGTGCCAGCAGCCCTACAGGGGGCGGCTCCTACAATGAGCAGTTCTTC. It codes for CASSPTGGGSYNEQFF.

The count of this clone is one. This chain joins TRBV4-1 and TRBJ1-2; tentatively, D is TRBD1 (6 bases). The CDR3 has 17 residues. Deletions cut 0 bases from V and 3 bases from J, with 17 bases between. The germline V gene has CDR1 MGHRA and CDR2 YSYEKL. CDR3 in amino acids: CASSQEPGIQGDYGYTF. CDR3 sequence (DNA): TGCGCCAGCAGCCAAGAGCCCGGAATACAGGGAGACTATGGCTACACCTTC.

This clone was seen a single time. The V call is TRBV7-9, the J call TRBJ1-1; 7 bases align to TRBD1. The CDR3 is 14 amino acids. V was pared by 5 bases and J by 4 bases, with 7 bases of the junction left unmatched. Germline V lookup: CDR1 SEHNR, CDR2 FQNEAQ (reference sequence). In nucleotides, the CDR3 is TGTGCCAGCAGCCTCCCCTCAGGGGGCACTGAAGCTTTCTTT. Residues: CASSLPSGGTEAFF.

This chain joins TRBV27 and TRBJ1-1; 9 positions agree with TRBD1. Germline V lookup: CDR1 MNHEY, CDR2 SMNVEV (reference sequence). The CDR3 extends over 14 amino acids. After removal of 6 bases from V and 1 base from J, the junction contained 3 bases not matched to a gene. CDR3 nucleotides: TGTGCCAGCAGCCGGACAGGGGCGAACACTGAAGCTTTCTTT. It is translated as CASSRTGANTEAFF.

Here the CDR3 DNA reads TGTGCCAGCGGTTGGGGCGGAAGGATCACTGAAGCTTTCTTT. It is translated as CASGWGGRITEAFF. The chain joins TRBV6-5 to TRBJ1-1; a possible D gene is TRBD1 (5 bases). The CDR3 is made up of 14 amino acids. The germline gives CDR1 MNHEY, CDR2 SVGAGI. Trimming removed 8 bases at V and 4 bases at J, with 17 bases between.

The chain has TRBV6-1 and TRBJ2-1; D unresolved. Germline lookup yields CDR1 MNHNS and CDR2 SASEGT. The CDR3 has 12 residues. Deletions cut 2 bases from V and 9 bases from J, with 8 bases between. For the CDR3, the DNA is TGTGCCAGCAGTGAAATGGTCGGTGAGCAGTTCTTC. This translates into CASSEMVGEQFF.

The gene calls are TRBV7-6 and TRBJ2-7; D call uncertain. V was cut by 4 bases and J by 2 bases, with 3 bases left in between. The CDR3 length is 11 residues. Per the germline V gene, CDR1 is SGHVS and CDR2 is FNYEAQ. The CDR3 region has the DNA TGTGCCAGCAGCTCAGCCTACGAGCAGTACTTC. It codes for CASSSAYEQYF. The whole variable domain, remainder taken from reference TRBV7-6 and TRBJ2-7, is GAGVSQSPRYKVTKRGQDVALRCDPISGHVSLYWYRQALGQGPEFLTYFNYEAQQDKSGLPNDRFSAERPEGSISTLTIQRTEQRDSAMYRCASSSAYEQYFGPGTRLTVT.

The rearrangement uses TRBV30 and TRBJ2-7; perhaps TRBD1 as D (6 bases). This CDR3 is 13 amino acids long. V shed 2 bases and J shed 0 bases, with 8 bases lying between them. Germline CDR1 GTSNPN, CDR2 SVGIG (reference sequence). CDR3 region: CAWSTGSSYEQYF. The CDR3 region has the DNA TGTGCCTGGAGTACAGGGAGCTCCTACGAGCAGTACTTC.

This clone has only a few counts. In DNA form, the CDR3 reads TGTGCCAGCAGTCCTATCCCGGACAGGGCCTACGAGCAGTACTTC. Protein sequence: CASSPIPDRAYEQYF. V usage is TRBV2 and J usage is TRBJ2-7; 8 bases line up with TRBD1. Germline loops: CDR1 SNHLY, CDR2 FYNNEI. Germline trimming cut 5 bases from V and 2 bases from J; bases unmatched to any gene: 8. The CDR3 loop spans 15 amino acids.

This clone appeared many times. V gene TRBV7-6 combines with J gene TRBJ2-7; D call uncertain. Trimming removed 4 bases at V and 0 bases at J, with 4 bases between. Germline values: CDR1 SGHVS, CDR2 FNYEAQ. There are 12 residues in the CDR3. The CDR3: CASSSSSYEQYF. The CDR3 DNA is TGTGCCAGCAGCTCTAGCTCCTACGAGCAGTACTTC.

V and J are TRBV27 and TRBJ2-5, with TRBD1 matching 9 bases. CDR1 and CDR2 (germline): MNHEY, SMNVEV (reference sequence). V was clipped by 8 bases and J by 3 bases; unmatched bases: 10. This CDR3 spans 15 amino acids. The CDR3 DNA follows: TGTGCCAGCCGCCCGGGACAGGGTAGGAAAGAGACCCAGTACTTC. Protein product: CASRPGQGRKETQYF.